A selection of T cell receptor beta chains follows, all from one sample in a study of T cell responses to AZD1222 COVID-19 vaccine. Produced via immunoSEQ multiplex PCR; TCRdb's table is partial and in-frame only. The data show 150,000 to 250,000 clones, with approximately 90% seen just once and about 3.5% held by the top ten. The source was peripheral blood, collected 28 days after the second AZD1222 dose. The receptor source for this set is an adult who received the AZD1222 COVID-19 vaccine. CDR3s include the opening cysteine and the closing phenylalanine or tryptophan. Each record gives: clone size, J gene, D gene, V gene, CDR3 DNA, CDR3 protein. The D gene is left open where the match is weak. Size is stated for part of the rows, as once, few or many counts, or as a class when the clone is expanded.

- TRBJ2-7 TRBD1 TRBV11-3 TGTGCCAGCAGTTCCACAGGGGACGAGCAGTACTTC CASSSTGDEQYF
- TRBJ1-2 TRBD1 TRBV6-5 TGTGCCAGCACCACAGGGGCATATGGCTACACCTTC CASTTGAYGYTF
- TRBJ1-2 TRBD1 TRBV15 TGTGCCACCAGCAGCTGGACAGGGGGCTGGCGTGGCTACACCTTC CATSSWTGGWRGYTF
- TRBJ2-4 - TRBV19 TGTGCCAGTAGTGGGCAGTCCCTGAGCAAAAACATTCAGTACTTC CASSGQSLSKNIQYF
few TRBJ1-5 TRBD1 TRBV6-2/TRBV6-3 TGTGCCAGCAGTTACCAGGGACAGAATCAGCCCCAGCATTTT CASSYQGQNQPQHF
- TRBJ1-2 - TRBV7-9 TGTGCCAGCAGCGGTGGGGGATCGGATGGCTACACCTTC CASSGGGSDGYTF
- TRBJ1-2 - TRBV28 TGTGCTACTCCCCGGGGGAGGGAAGGTCGTGGCTACACCTTC CATPRGREGRGYTF
- TRBJ2-7 - TRBV3-1/TRBV3-2 TGTGCCAGCAGCCGGGGAGTCCCGGACGAGCAGTACTTC CASSRGVPDEQYF
- TRBJ2-5 - TRBV24-1 TGTGCCACCAGTGATTCGAGGGGGGGGATTAGGCAAGAGACCCAGTACTTC CATSDSRGGIRQETQYF
- TRBJ1-2 - TRBV6-1 TGTGCCAGCAGTGAAGACTGGGGAGGGGTAACTAACTATGGCTACACCTTC CASSEDWGGVTNYGYTF
- TRBJ2-2 TRBD2 TRBV4-1 TGCGCCAGCAGCCAAGGAATCGGCCTAGCGGACAACACCGGGGAGCTGTTTTTT CASSQGIGLADNTGELFF
- TRBJ2-5 - TRBV3-1/TRBV3-2 TGTGCCAGCAGCCGGGAAACCCGGCTCAGGGAGACCCAGTACTTC CASSRETRLRETQYF
- TRBJ1-5 - TRBV6-5 TGTGCCACCTCACCAGAAGGCAATCAGCCCCAGCATTTT CATSPEGNQPQHF
- TRBJ2-1 - TRBV5-1 TGCGCCAGCAGCCGCCTGACTGCAAGCTCCTACAATGAGCAGTTCTTC CASSRLTASSYNEQFF
- TRBJ1-1 - TRBV5-4 TGTGCCAGCAGCTTGGGTCTTAACACTGAAGCTTTCTTT CASSLGLNTEAFF
- TRBJ2-7 TRBD2 TRBV7-2 TGTGCCAGCAGCTTAAGGACTAGCGGGATTAACGAGCAGTACTTC CASSLRTSGINEQYF
- TRBJ1-2 - TRBV7-3 TGTGCCAGCAGCTTAAGTCCCGGGAATGGCTACACCTTC CASSLSPGNGYTF
once TRBJ1-1 - TRBV15 TGTGCCACCAGCAGAGCGGAGGCGACCTCGAGTGCTTTCTTT CATSRAEATSSAFF
- TRBJ1-1 - TRBV11-3 TGTGCCAGCAGCTTAGATCGGTGGGGAATGAACACTGAAGCTTTCTTT CASSLDRWGMNTEAFF
- TRBJ1-2 - TRBV6-5 TGTGCCAGCAGGGTCGACGAGAACTATGGCTACACCTTC CASRVDENYGYTF
few TRBJ1-2 - TRBV2 TGTGCCAGCGGCTCTGGCTACACCTTC CASGSGYTF
- TRBJ1-1 - TRBV28 TGTGCCACCGCGGCGGGGCACCCTGAAGCTTTCTTT CATAAGHPEAFF
- TRBJ2-7 TRBD1 TRBV6-6 TGTGCCAGCAACAACGGGGACAGGGCCTACGAGCAGTACTTC CASNNGDRAYEQYF
- TRBJ2-2 - TRBV3-1/TRBV3-2 TGTGCCAGCAGCCAAGGGGGTCGAGGGGAGCTGTTTTTT CASSQGGRGELFF
- TRBJ2-1 TRBD2 TRBV5-1 TGCGCCAGCAGCTTGAAGGCTAGCGGGGAGTATGGTAATGAGCAGTTCTTC CASSLKASGEYGNEQFF
- TRBJ2-5 - TRBV24-1 TGTGCCACCAGTGACCCGGACGGGGGAGAGACCCAGTACTTC CATSDPDGGETQYF